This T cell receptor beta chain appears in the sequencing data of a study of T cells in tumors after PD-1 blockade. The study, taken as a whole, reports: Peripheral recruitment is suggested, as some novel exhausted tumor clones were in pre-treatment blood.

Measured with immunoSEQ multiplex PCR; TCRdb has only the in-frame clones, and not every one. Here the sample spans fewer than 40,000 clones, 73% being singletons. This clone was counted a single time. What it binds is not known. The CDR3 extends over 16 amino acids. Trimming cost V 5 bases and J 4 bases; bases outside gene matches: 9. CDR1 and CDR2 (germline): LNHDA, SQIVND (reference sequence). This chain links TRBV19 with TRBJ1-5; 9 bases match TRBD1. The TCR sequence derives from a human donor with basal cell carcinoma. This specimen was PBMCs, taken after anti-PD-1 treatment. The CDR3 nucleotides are TGTGCCAGTAGTCCCCCGGACAGGGGAAAAAATCAGCCCCAGCATTTT. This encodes CASSPPDRGKNQPQHF.